The clone carrying this T cell receptor (beta chain) was seen a handful of times. Its specificity is not known. These data belong to a study of T cell repertoires in cytomegalovirus infection. Overall study context: Based on public TCR beta signatures, there were indications of CMV infection and of a matching HLA type. Study-wide points: Carriers of CMV and the relevant HLA type were discriminated by public TCR beta frequency. HLA-C-restricted CMV-specific TCR beta clonotypes were dominant in the ex vivo response.

MiXCR, applied by TCRdb to the reads, yields one record per CDR3 protein. In the table there are about 400,000 distinct CDR3 sequences, 15% to 20% of which are singletons. Trimming cost V 6 bases and J 1 base, with 13 bases left between them. CDR1 is SNHLY and CDR2 is FYNNEI in the germline V gene. This CDR3 is built from 15 residues. The clonotype was recovered from a human donor in good health (CMV status not recorded). Some clones in this sample may be carry-over from other donors' samples. Specimen: PBMCs. The chain has TRBV2 and TRBJ1-5, with D uncertain. The CDR3 loop reads CASRVTVGSNQPQHF. The CDR3 coding sequence is TGTGCCAGCAGAGTAACGGTGGGAAGCAATCAGCCCCAGCATTTT.